This is a list of T cell receptor beta chains from one sample in a study of blood T cell repertoires in COVID-19. Profiling relied on immunoSEQ multiplex PCR, and the TCRdb table lists in-frame clones only, not all of them. The sample records 210,000 or so clones, 85% to 90% being singletons. The sequenced material came from peripheral blood. The receptors were gathered from a man in his forties or fifties with acute or convalescent COVID-19. Each CDR3 is given with its conserved first and last residue. A D gene is named only where the DNA matches it firmly. Size is stated for part of the rows, as once, few or many counts, or as a class when the clone is expanded.

.,TRBJ1-2,TRBV4-1,once,CASSQDGQGENYGYTF,TGCGCCAGCAGCCAAGATGGCCAGGGCGAGAACTATGGCTACACCTTC
.,TRBJ1-4,TRBV11-2,.,CASSDRNQGTNEKLFF,TGTGCCAGCAGCGACAGGAATCAAGGCACTAATGAAAAACTGTTTTTT
.,TRBJ1-4,TRBV7-2,.,CASSLGWQVNEKLFF,TGTGCCAGCAGCTTAGGGTGGCAGGTTAATGAAAAACTGTTTTTT
.,TRBJ2-7,TRBV10-3,few,CAINEEGALFEQYF,TGTGCCATCAACGAGGAAGGGGCCCTTTTCGAGCAGTACTTC
TRBD2,TRBJ2-2,TRBV19,.,CASSSREGFVAGELFF,TGTGCCAGTAGTTCAAGGGAGGGATTCGTGGCCGGGGAGCTGTTTTTT
.,TRBJ1-4,TRBV5-1,.,CASSPGDGLNEKLFF,TGCGCCAGCAGCCCCGGGGATGGCCTTAATGAAAAACTGTTTTTT
.,TRBJ1-1,TRBV30,.,CAWSSSGDTEAFF,TGTGCCTGGAGCTCATCAGGGGACACTGAAGCTTTCTTT
.,TRBJ1-1,TRBV19,.,CASSIAYVGIEAFF,TGTGCCAGTAGTATAGCTTACGTCGGGATCGAAGCTTTCTTT
.,TRBJ1-2,TRBV19,few,CASSMWTPGWYGYTF,TGTGCCAGTAGTATGTGGACACCCGGATGGTATGGCTACACCTTC
.,TRBJ2-2,TRBV27,.,CASSLVWAITGELFF,TGTGCCAGCAGTTTAGTCTGGGCCATCACCGGGGAGCTGTTTTTT
.,TRBJ1-2,TRBV6-5,once,CASSLRTGLNYGYTF,TGTGCCAGCAGCCTCCGAACAGGGTTGAACTATGGCTACACCTTC
TRBD1,TRBJ1-6,TRBV18,.,CASSPQIGQGNSPLHF,TGTGCCAGCTCACCACAAATCGGACAGGGGAATTCACCCCTCCACTTT
.,TRBJ2-1,TRBV11-2,once,CASSLGTGSGSSYNEQFF,TGTGCCAGCAGCTTAGGTACTGGGTCAGGAAGCTCCTACAATGAGCAGTTCTTC
.,TRBJ1-2,TRBV25-1,once,CASSAGYGYTF,TGTGCCAGCAGTGCGGGGTATGGCTACACCTTC
TRBD1,TRBJ2-5,TRBV6-5,.,CASSSPRQGRETQYF,TGTGCCAGCAGTTCTCCCCGACAGGGAAGGGAGACCCAGTACTTC
.,TRBJ2-3,TRBV6-5,.,CASGVLSGRTDTQYF,TGTGCCAGCGGAGTCCTTAGCGGACGCACAGATACGCAGTATTTT
.,TRBJ1-5,TRBV2,.,CASSLGEGYQPQHF,TGTGCCAGCAGCTTGGGGGAGGGGTATCAGCCCCAGCATTTT
TRBD1,TRBJ1-5,TRBV3-1/TRBV3-2,.,CASSPIRQGSSNQPQHF,TGTGCCAGCAGCCCGATCCGACAGGGGTCTAGCAATCAGCCCCAGCATTTT
.,TRBJ1-5,TRBV28,.,CASSLVFRAGYSNQPQHF,TGTGCCAGCAGTTTAGTCTTCCGCGCGGGCTATAGCAATCAGCCCCAGCATTTT
.,TRBJ1-1,TRBV9,.,CASSVDVRNTEAFF,TGTGCCAGCAGCGTAGATGTCAGGAACACTGAAGCTTTCTTT
TRBD1,TRBJ1-1,TRBV6-2/TRBV6-3,.,CASSRTGTDPFMNTEAFF,TGTGCCAGCAGTCGCACCGGGACAGATCCCTTTATGAACACTGAAGCTTTCTTT
TRBD1,TRBJ1-2,TRBV6-5,.,CASRPGQYYGYTF,TGTGCCAGCAGGCCGGGACAGTACTATGGCTACACCTTC
.,TRBJ2-5,TRBV2,once,CASSEGRDGWYRYF,TGTGCCAGCAGTGAAGGCAGGGATGGATGGTATAGGTACTTC
.,TRBJ1-5,TRBV29-1,.,CSVNTGSLNQPQHF,TGCAGCGTTAACACCGGGTCCCTCAATCAGCCCCAGCATTTT
TRBD2,TRBJ2-5,TRBV19,.,CASSIIPGLAMGETQYF,TGTGCCAGTAGTATAATCCCGGGACTAGCTATGGGAGAGACCCAGTACTTC
.,TRBJ1-1,TRBV6-6,.,CASLPRGAVSEAFF,TGTGCCAGTTTACCCAGGGGCGCCGTCTCTGAAGCTTTCTTT
.,TRBJ2-5,TRBV18,.,CASSPPNREETQYF,TGTGCCAGCTCACCACCCAACAGGGAAGAGACCCAGTACTTC
.,TRBJ2-3,TRBV6-5,once,CASSSRLISTDTQYF,TGTGCCAGCAGTTCGAGACTGATAAGCACAGATACGCAGTATTTT
TRBD2,TRBJ2-3,TRBV5-1,once,CASSSGSGGAGDTQYF,TGCGCCAGCAGCTCCGGTAGCGGGGGGGCCGGAGATACGCAGTATTTT
.,TRBJ1-1,TRBV6-6,.,CASSDTGLNTEAFF,TGTGCCAGCAGTGACACAGGGTTGAACACTGAAGCTTTCTTT
TRBD1,TRBJ2-1,TRBV5-8,.,CASSLEGASYNEQFF,TGTGCCAGCAGCTTGGAGGGGGCCTCCTACAATGAGCAGTTCTTC
TRBD2,TRBJ2-3,TRBV6-5,.,CASSYSSGGVADTQYF,TGTGCCAGCAGTTACTCGAGTGGGGGGGTCGCAGATACGCAGTATTTT
.,TRBJ2-6,TRBV18,.,CASSPPSGSGANVLTF,TGTGCCAGCTCACCACCGTCCGGCTCTGGGGCCAACGTCCTGACTTTC
TRBD1,TRBJ1-6,TRBV6-2/TRBV6-3,.,CASSSDRVHNSPLHF,TGTGCCAGCAGTTCCGACAGGGTCCATAATTCACCCCTCCACTTT
.,TRBJ2-2,TRBV12-3/TRBV12-4,.,CASSLQDTGELFF,TGTGCCAGCAGTCTACAGGACACCGGGGAGCTGTTTTTT
.,TRBJ1-6,TRBV7-2,.,CASSGHRAPNSPLHF,TGTGCCAGCAGCGGTCACAGGGCGCCCAATTCACCCCTCCACTTT
.,TRBJ1-1,TRBV5-1,.,CASSLAGVGNTEAFF,TGCGCCAGCAGCTTGGCCGGGGTGGGGAACACTGAAGCTTTCTTT
TRBD1,TRBJ1-1,TRBV2,.,CASRVTGVGNTEAFF,TGTGCCAGCAGGGTTACAGGGGTCGGGAACACTGAAGCTTTCTTT
TRBD1,TRBJ2-5,TRBV2,once,CASRGDRAQETQYF,TGTGCCAGCAGGGGGGACAGGGCGCAAGAGACCCAGTACTTC
TRBD2,TRBJ2-5,TRBV7-8,.,CASSLNSGAETQYF,TGTGCCAGCAGCTTAAATAGCGGGGCAGAGACCCAGTACTTC
.,TRBJ1-4,TRBV7-9,once,CASSPKGKGGEKLFF,TGTGCCAGCAGCCCCAAGGGGAAAGGGGGTGAAAAACTGTTTTTT